Reported below is one T cell receptor beta chain. The sample originates from a study of cytomegalovirus exposure and HLA in healthy donors. The V and J ends lost 4 bases and 1 base, in that order; junction bases with no gene match: 8. In germline, CDR1 is SGHRS, CDR2 YFSETQ. CDR3 size: 16 residues. PCR used 60 Vbeta primers and 13 Jbeta primers. Measured with immunoSEQ multiplex PCR; TCRdb has only the in-frame clones, and not every one. The repertoire holds 200,000 to 250,000 clones, with 82% as singletons. The sequenced material came from PBMCs. The clonotype originates from a woman between 40 and 50 years old in good health and CMV-seropositive. The chain employs TRBV5-1 and TRBJ2-1; 7 bases map to TRBD1. CDR3 sequence reads: CASSPPQTGSYNEQFF. The CDR3 DNA sequence: TGCGCCAGCAGCCCGCCCCAGACAGGGTCCTACAATGAGCAGTTCTTC.